These 11 T cell receptor beta chains were sequenced from one sample in a study of T cell repertoires in cytomegalovirus infection. MiXCR, applied by TCRdb to the reads, yields one record per CDR3 protein. The top ten hold about 92% of the sample, which has approximately 76,000 distinct CDR3 sequences, approximately 42% seen once. These receptors' antigens are unknown. Sequenced material: CD8+ T cells from cultured PBMCs, taken from culture after CMV antigen stimulation. The receptors were gathered from a human donor in good health (CMV status not recorded). Some clones in this sample may be carry-over from other donors' samples.

This clonotype was observed a few times. The chain carries TRBV14 and TRBJ1-6; D may be TRBD1 (5 bases). Germline V gene lookup returns CDR1 SGHDN and CDR2 FVKESK. This CDR3 contains 14 residues. Trimming removed 2 bases from V and 5 bases from J, with 7 bases in between. This chain's CDR3 is CASSQRQNNSPLHF. The CDR3 nucleotides read TGTGCCAGCAGCCAAAGACAGAATAATTCACCCCTCCACTTT.

This clonotype was seen only a few times. The chain couples TRBV7-8 to TRBJ1-3; D perhaps matches TRBD1 (5 bases). Trimming left V 2 bases short and J 0 bases short, with 8 bases between. Germline V CDR1 and CDR2: SGHVS, FQNEAQ. This CDR3 has 15 amino acids. The CDR3 here is CASSLIGGSGNTIYF. The CDR3 nucleotides are TGTGCCAGCAGCTTAATCGGGGGCTCTGGAAACACCATATATTTT.

This clonotype was seen only a few times. The V call is TRBV5-4, the J call TRBJ2-2; TRBD1 matches at 7 bases. V lost 2 bases to trimming and J lost 1 base; unmatched junction nucleotides: 5. Germline V gene lookup returns CDR1 SGHNT and CDR2 YYREEE (reference sequence). This CDR3 is built from 16 residues. The CDR3 here is CASSLTGQMNTGELFF. CDR3 bases: TGTGCCAGCAGCTTAACGGGACAGATGAACACCGGGGAGCTGTTTTTT.

This clonotype showed up just a few times. V and J are TRBV20-1 and TRBJ2-1; 10 bases map to TRBD2. V lost 4 bases and J lost 5; bases outside the gene matches: 8. The CDR3 totals 15 residues. Germline CDR1 and CDR2: DFQATT and SNEGSKA (reference sequence). The CDR3 protein is CSATQSGGADNEQFF. In DNA form, the CDR3 reads TGCAGTGCTACCCAGAGCGGGGGGGCGGACAATGAGCAGTTCTTC.

The chain employs TRBV6-2 or TRBV6-3 and TRBJ2-2; TRBD1 matches 7 bases. Germline V gene data show CDR1 as MNHEY and CDR2 as SVGEGT. The CDR3 spans 17 residues. Losses at the gene ends were 2 bases for V and 0 bases for J; bases not matched to a gene: 6. This CDR3 is CASSYAGGHSNTGELFF. The CDR3 nucleotides are TGTGCCAGCAGTTACGCAGGGGGACACTCGAACACCGGGGAGCTGTTTTTT.

The chain recombines TRBV4-1 with TRBJ1-6; D is perhaps TRBD1 (5 bases). V gave up 5 bases and J gave up 5 bases, with 19 bases separating them. Germline V lookup: CDR1 MGHRA, CDR2 YSYEKL. The CDR3 totals 17 residues. The CDR3 DNA reads TGCGCCAGCAGCATAACCCCAGGGTTTAACGATAATTCACCCCTCCACTTT. Its protein is CASSITPGFNDNSPLHF.

The chain recombines TRBV6-5 with TRBJ1-4; D unclear. Trimming removed 0 bases at V and 4 bases at J, with 3 bases between. Germline CDR1 MNHEY, CDR2 SVGAGI. The CDR3 loop spans 13 amino acids. Here the CDR3 reads CASSYSLNEKLFF. The CDR3 region has the DNA TGTGCCAGCAGTTACTCCCTTAATGAAAAACTGTTTTTT.

This clonotype was detected only a few times. This chain links TRBV6-6 with TRBJ1-5, with 7 nucleotides matching TRBD1. Germline assignment: CDR1 MNHNY and CDR2 SVGAGI (reference sequence). V lost 2 bases to trimming and J lost 1 base; unmatched junction nucleotides: 20. This CDR3 comprises 21 residues. CDR3 protein: CASSYTPPDRPRGLSNQPQHF. Written as DNA, the CDR3 is TGTGCCAGCAGTTACACTCCCCCGGACAGGCCGAGGGGGTTAAGCAATCAGCCCCAGCATTTT.

This clonotype came up a few times. The chain carries TRBV7-2 and TRBJ1-1; D is perhaps TRBD1 (6 bases). Trimming shortened V by 6 bases and J by 6 bases, and 14 bases separated the two germline ends. The germline V gene encodes CDR1 SGHTA and CDR2 FQGNSA. The CDR3 length is 13 residues. The CDR3 region has the DNA TGTGCCAGCAGTACCACAGGGTACTCTGAAGCTTTCTTT. Translation gives CASSTTGYSEAFF. Looking up the rest from reference TRBV7-2 and TRBJ1-1 gives the full variable domain: GAGVSQSPSNKVTEKGKDVELRCDPISGHTALYWYRQSLGQGLEFLIYFQGNSAPDKSGLPSDRFSAERTGGSVSTLTIQRTQQEDSAVYLCASSTTGYSEAFFGQGTRLTVV.

CDR3 bases: TGTGCCAGCAGCTTCGTTCTAGGGACCTACAATGAGCAGTTCTTC. As protein: CASSFVLGTYNEQFF. J is TRBJ2-1 and V is TRBV7-4; the D is unclear. Deletions cut 3 bases from V and 2 bases from J, with 11 bases between. The germline CDR1 and CDR2 sequences are SGHVT and SQSDAQ. This CDR3 region has 15 residues.

This CDR3 reads CASSQGMTGPNYGYTF. The DNA of the CDR3 is TGCGCCAGCAGCCAAGGGATGACAGGGCCCAACTATGGCTACACCTTC. J is TRBJ1-2 and V is TRBV4-3, with 7 bases lining up with TRBD1. The CDR3 is made up of 16 amino acids. The trim removed 1 base at V and 2 bases at J, leaving 7 bases unmatched. The V gene's germline CDR1 is LGHNA and CDR2 YSLEER.